The clone carrying this T cell receptor (beta chain) has at least ten counts. CDR3 length equals 18 residues. V lost 2 bases to trimming and J lost 2 bases, with 19 bases between them. Germline V gene data show CDR1 as SGHRS and CDR2 as YFSETQ. These data come from a study of neurological immune-mediated disorders. Indicated time point: longitudinal time-point 1 (baseline). 5'RACE with 10-nucleotide random UMIs produced the cDNA. TCRdb fed the 5' RACE reads into MiXCR, producing one record per CDR3 protein. The sample gives about 71,000 distinct CDR3 sequences, about 9.4% of which show up once; approximately 9.5% is in the top ten.

The TCR comes from a man aged 25-45 years in good health. The material sequenced was PBMCs. J is TRBJ2-2 and V is TRBV5-1, with D perhaps TRBD1 or TRBD2 (6 bases each). The CDR3 sequence is CASSFPRGDTRNTGELFF. DNA for the CDR3: TGCGCCAGCAGCTTCCCTCGCGGGGACACTCGTAACACCGGGGAGCTGTTTTTT. Supplemented by reference TRBV5-1 and TRBJ2-2, the full variable domain reads KAGVTQTPRYLIKTRGQQVTLSCSPISGHRSVSWYQQTPGQGLQFLFEYFSETQRNKGNFPGRFSGRQFSNSRSEMNVSTLELGDSALYLCASSFPRGDTRNTGELFFGEGSRLTVL.